A single sample is the source of the 29 T cell receptor beta chains below, sequenced in a study of blood T cell repertoires in COVID-19. The data were produced by immunoSEQ multiplex PCR, yet TCRdb's version contains in-frame clones alone and is incomplete. The data contain 350,000 or so clones, over 85% of them singletons. The sample was peripheral blood. The receptors come from a woman aged 60-70 years with COVID-19, enrolled during active disease.

This clone has a single count. The CDR3, as DNA: TGTGCCAGCAGCCAAGTTAGCGGGGGGGCCGGTAGCACAGATACGCAGTATTTT. Translating it yields CASSQVSGGAGSTDTQYF. The chain is built from TRBV4-2 and TRBJ2-3; 11 bases map to TRBD2. The CDR3 is made up of 18 amino acids. The V and J ends lost 1 base and 0 bases, in that order; junction bases with no gene match: 6. Germline loops: CDR1 LGHNA, CDR2 YNFKEQ.

The rearrangement links TRBV5-5 to TRBJ1-5, with 7 nucleotides matching TRBD1. This CDR3 comprises 15 residues. V dropped 5 bases and J dropped 7; count of bases not matched to a gene: 12. Germline lookup yields CDR1 SGHKS and CDR2 YYEKEE (reference sequence). CDR3 nucleotide sequence: TGTGCCAGCAGTTCCGGGACAGCCCTCGGGCAGCCCCAGCATTTT. Its translation is CASSSGTALGQPQHF.

The chain joins TRBV11-2 to TRBJ2-2, with 13 nucleotides matching TRBD2. The CDR3 spans 16 residues. Germline values: CDR1 SGHAT, CDR2 FQNNGV. V shed 5 bases and J 4 bases; nucleotides not matched to a gene: 4. CDR3 sequence (DNA): TGTGCCAGCAGCCTACTAGCGGGGGGGCGCACCGGGGAGCTGTTTTTT. Translating it yields CASSLLAGGRTGELFF. The variable domain in full, completed from reference TRBV11-2 and TRBJ2-2, reads EAGVAQSPRYKIIEKRQSVAFWCNPISGHATLYWYQQILGQGPKLLIQFQNNGVVDDSQLPKDRFSAERLKGVDSTLKIQPAKLEDSAVYLCASSLLAGGRTGELFFGEGSRLTVL.

V and J are TRBV5-1 and TRBJ2-7, with D tentatively TRBD1 (5 bases). The CDR3 is made up of 14 amino acids. Looked up from germline, CDR1 is SGHRS and CDR2 is YFSETQ. The V and J ends lost 5 bases and 2 bases respectively, with 14 bases between them. CDR3 in amino acids: CASRPTGTAYEQYF. CDR3 coding DNA: TGCGCCAGCAGGCCTACAGGTACAGCCTACGAGCAGTACTTC. Supplemented by reference TRBV5-1 and TRBJ2-7, the full variable domain reads KAGVTQTPRYLIKTRGQQVTLSCSPISGHRSVSWYQQTPGQGLQFLFEYFSETQRNKGNFPGRFSGRQFSNSRSEMNVSTLELGDSALYLCASRPTGTAYEQYFGPGTRLTVT.

By share of the sample, this clone is medium-sized. The chain links TRBV9 to TRBJ2-3, with 13 bases that match TRBD2. The CDR3 covers 14 residues. Germline values: CDR1 SGDLS, CDR2 YYNGEE. Trimming took 3 bases from V and 7 from J; bases not matched to a gene: 2. The CDR3 DNA reads TGTGCCAGCAGCGGGACTAGCGGGGGATATACGCAGTATTTT. Protein: CASSGTSGGYTQYF.

The chain has TRBV7-3 and TRBJ1-2, with 11 bases fitting TRBD1. V was clipped by 5 bases and J by 6 bases; unmatched bases: 11. From germline, CDR1 is SGHTA and CDR2 FQGTGA. The CDR3 spans 16 residues. The CDR3 coding sequence is TGTGCCAGCAGCCGAGCCGGACAGGGGGCGAAGGATGGCTACACCTTC. Its translation: CASSRAGQGAKDGYTF.

The rearrangement uses TRBV6-5 and TRBJ2-5, with 7 bases matching TRBD1. The J segment lost 3 bases and the V segment lost 3 bases, leaving 4 bases of the junction unmatched. Germline V lookup: CDR1 MNHEY, CDR2 SVGAGI. The CDR3 has 14 amino acids. The CDR3 reads CASSYTGQKETQYF. CDR3 bases: TGTGCCAGCAGTTATACGGGACAGAAAGAGACCCAGTACTTC.

The chain employs TRBV9 and TRBJ1-2, with D hard to call. Germline CDR1 SGDLS, CDR2 YYNGEE. The V and J ends lost 0 bases and 7 bases respectively, with 13 bases between them. CDR3 size: 14 residues. CDR3 protein: CASSVAGGPGGYTF. The DNA of the CDR3 is TGTGCCAGCAGCGTAGCTGGTGGCCCTGGTGGCTACACCTTC.

V is TRBV2 and J is TRBJ2-7; 14 bases are a match to TRBD2. The ends lost 6 bases at V and 5 bases at J; junction bases unmatched: 9. The CDR3 is made up of 16 amino acids. Germline lookup yields CDR1 SNHLY and CDR2 FYNNEI. Written as DNA, the CDR3 is TGTGCCAGCAGGGAACGTCCGGGACTAGCGGGGGACGAGCAGTACTTC. Its translation is CASRERPGLAGDEQYF.

The J gene is TRBJ2-1, the V gene TRBV5-4; tentative D call: TRBD2 (6 bases). The V gene lost 4 bases and the J gene lost 7 bases, with 18 bases spanning the gap. The CDR3 extends over 15 amino acids. Germline V CDR1 and CDR2: SGHNT, YYREEE (reference sequence). The CDR3 region is CASSPSGGVENEQFF. The CDR3 bases are TGTGCCAGCAGCCCTTCCGGCGGGGTGGAAAATGAGCAGTTCTTC.

This rearrangement joins TRBV5-3 to TRBJ1-1, with 8 bases matching TRBD1. TRBV5-3 counts as an open reading frame of uncertain function. CDR3 size: 13 residues. J gave up 5 bases and V 2 bases, and 2 bases lay outside the gene matches. DNA for the CDR3: TGTGCCAGAAGCTTTGACAGGGGAACTGAAGCTTTCTTT. Its protein is CARSFDRGTEAFF.

This chain links TRBV7-2 with TRBJ1-1; D perhaps matches TRBD1 (5 bases). Trimming removed 3 bases from V and 2 bases from J, with 7 bases in between. CDR3 length: 13 amino acids. Per the germline V gene, CDR1 is SGHTA and CDR2 is FQGNSA. The CDR3 here is CASSFGHNTEAFF. DNA of the CDR3: TGTGCCAGCAGCTTTGGACACAACACTGAAGCTTTCTTT.

This clone was counted between two and nine times. In DNA form, the CDR3 reads TGCGCCAGCAGCTTCCTACCATCTGAATATGGCTACACCTTC. Translated, it gives CASSFLPSEYGYTF. The genes are TRBV5-1 and TRBJ1-2; D is unclear. Germline CDR1 reads SGHRS; CDR2 reads YFSETQ. The CDR3 is 14 amino acids. The V and J ends lost 2 bases and 5 bases respectively, with 13 bases between them.

The chain has TRBV5-1 and TRBJ1-6, with a weak D call TRBD1 (6 bases). The CDR3 has 16 amino acids. The germline V and J ends were trimmed by 2 bases and 9 bases, with 18 bases remaining between them. CDR1 is SGHRS and CDR2 is YFSETQ in the germline V gene. CDR3: CASSFGTSQALSPLHF. CDR3 nucleotide sequence: TGCGCCAGCAGCTTTGGGACATCTCAAGCCCTTTCACCCCTCCACTTT.

This chain uses TRBV19 with TRBJ1-2; D uncertain. The length of the CDR3 is 14 residues. CDR1 and CDR2 from the germline V gene are LNHDA and SQIVND (reference sequence). The V gene lost 2 bases and the J gene lost 4 bases, with 11 bases spanning the gap. This chain's CDR3 is CASSIRGIGYGYTF. CDR3 coding DNA: TGTGCCAGTAGTATAAGAGGGATAGGCTATGGCTACACCTTC.

This rearrangement joins TRBV30 to TRBJ1-4; tentative D call: TRBD1 (5 bases). V gave up 7 bases and J gave up 3 bases, with 12 bases separating them. Germline V gene lookup returns CDR1 GTSNPN and CDR2 SVGIG (reference sequence). The CDR3 has 13 residues. The CDR3 nucleotides are TGTGCCTTACTTGGGGGGGCTAATGAAAAACTGTTTTTT. Translating gives CALLGGANEKLFF.

The rearrangement uses TRBV29-1 and TRBJ1-2; D is perhaps TRBD1 (6 bases). The CDR3 covers 12 residues. In germline, CDR1 is SQVTM, CDR2 ANQGSEA. Trimming pared 6 bases from V and 0 bases from J, leaving 8 bases between. Written as DNA, the CDR3 is TGCAGCGTAGGGGACACTAACTATGGCTACACCTTC. Amino acid sequence: CSVGDTNYGYTF.

The genes are TRBV7-3 and TRBJ1-1, with TRBD1 matching over 8 bases. This CDR3 comprises 15 residues. Trimming cost V 5 bases and J 4 bases; bases outside gene matches: 9. The germline gives CDR1 SGHTA, CDR2 FQGTGA. The CDR3 loop reads CASSQGQALFTEAFF. The CDR3 bases are TGTGCCAGCAGCCAGGGACAGGCCCTTTTCACTGAAGCTTTCTTT. Full variable domain (missing parts from reference TRBV7-3 and TRBJ1-1): GAGVSQTPSNKVTEKGKYVELRCDPISGHTALYWYRQSLGQGPEFLIYFQGTGAADDSGLPNDRFFAVRPEGSVSTLKIQRTERGDSAVYLCASSQGQALFTEAFFGQGTRLTVV.

This clone was counted only a few times. J is TRBJ1-2 and V is TRBV4-1; D gene ambiguous. CDR1 and CDR2 (germline): MGHRA, YSYEKL. Trimming cost V 0 bases and J 8 bases, with 7 bases left between them. CDR3 size: 12 residues. The CDR3 DNA is TGCGCCAGCAGCCAAGATTTGGAGGGCTACACCTTC. Protein product: CASSQDLEGYTF.

CDR3 bases: TGCGCCAGCAGCTTGGATCCAGCTAACTATGGCTACACCTTC. Encoded protein: CASSLDPANYGYTF. The chain uses TRBV5-1 and TRBJ1-2; D unresolved. The CDR3 is made up of 14 amino acids. In germline, CDR1 is SGHRS, CDR2 YFSETQ. The V end was cut by 0 bases, the J end by 0 bases, with 6 bases between.

The chain combines TRBV3-1 (or the pseudogene TRBV3-2) with TRBJ2-3; D is unresolved. The germline gives CDR1 LGHDT, CDR2 YNNKEL (reference sequence). Trimming took off 4 bases at V and 4 bases at J, with 15 bases between the two ends. The CDR3 runs to 15 residues. The DNA of the CDR3 is TGTGCCAGCAGCCTTGATTACGGGTGGGCAGATACGCAGTATTTT. Residues: CASSLDYGWADTQYF.

The V and J genes are TRBV27 and TRBJ2-2, with D tentatively TRBD1 (5 bases). The ends were cut back, 2 bases at V and 0 bases at J, with 7 bases in the middle. CDR1 is MNHEY, CDR2 SMNVEV, per germline (reference sequence). This CDR3 region has 15 residues. The CDR3 bases are TGTGCCAGCAGTTTACGACAGACGAACACCGGGGAGCTGTTTTTT. Protein: CASSLRQTNTGELFF.

This chain connects TRBV4-1 to TRBJ1-1; perhaps TRBD1 as D (5 bases). Trimming removed 7 bases from V and 1 base from J, with 16 bases in between. The CDR3 extends over 15 amino acids. CDR1 is MGHRA, CDR2 YSYEKL, per germline. The CDR3: CASNRIAGTNTEAFF. The CDR3 DNA sequence: TGCGCCAGCAACCGGATAGCGGGGACGAACACTGAAGCTTTCTTT.

J is TRBJ2-1 and V is TRBV5-1; 8 bases are shared with TRBD2. Trimming at V came to 2 bases and at J to 4 bases, leaving 8 bases not matched to a gene. CDR3 size: 16 residues. Per germline, CDR1 SGHRS and CDR2 YFSETQ. The CDR3 DNA reads as TGCGCCAGCAGCTTCGGACTAGCAGGGTTTTACAATGAGCAGTTCTTC. It codes for CASSFGLAGFYNEQFF.

The V call is TRBV10-2, the J call TRBJ1-2; 9 bases line up with TRBD1. Germline assignment: CDR1 WSHSY and CDR2 SAAADI. The CDR3 has 14 residues. Losses at the gene ends were 4 bases for V and 2 bases for J; bases not matched to a gene: 2. CDR3 residues: CASSAGQGNYGYTF. CDR3 nucleotide sequence: TGCGCCAGCAGTGCAGGACAGGGGAACTATGGCTACACCTTC.

This rearrangement joins TRBV5-3 to TRBJ2-7, with 7 bases identical to TRBD1. TRBV5-3 is an ORF; its function is uncertain. The length of the CDR3 is 16 residues. V shed 7 bases, J shed 3 bases, and the junction held 16 bases outside the gene matches. In DNA, the CDR3 is TGTGCCAGACATAGTTGGTGTGGGACAGCGAGCTACGAGCAGTACTTC. Residues: CARHSWCGTASYEQYF.

V is TRBV9 and J is TRBJ1-2; D remains ambiguous. Germline assignment: CDR1 SGDLS and CDR2 YYNGEE. V gave up 7 bases and J gave up 2 bases, with 6 bases separating them. CDR3 length: 11 residues. DNA for the CDR3: TGTGCCAGCCAGACAAACTATGGCTACACCTTC. The encoded protein is CASQTNYGYTF.

The rearrangement joins TRBV7-8 to TRBJ2-7, with 10 nucleotides matching TRBD1. There are 15 residues in the CDR3. The V gene end was trimmed by 6 bases and the J gene end by 3 bases; junction bases not matched to a gene: 8. Germline V gene sequence: CDR1 SGHVS, CDR2 FQNEAQ. The CDR3 here is CASSLTGTGDYEQYF. The CDR3 nucleotides are TGTGCCAGCAGTCTCACCGGGACAGGGGACTACGAGCAGTACTTC.

The V gene is TRBV25-1, the J gene TRBJ1-3; D remains ambiguous. This CDR3 has 15 amino acids. Per the germline V gene, CDR1 is MGHDK and CDR2 is SYGVNS. Trimming took off 2 bases at V and 4 bases at J, with 12 bases between the two ends. The CDR3 DNA reads as TGTGCCAGCAGTGAAGCGGCAGCGGACGGAAACACCATATATTTT. It yields the protein CASSEAAADGNTIYF.